A single sample gave rise to the 30 T cell receptor beta chains below, sequenced in a study of T cells in Graves' hyperthyroidism and ophthalmopathy. Researchers amplified the TCR beta CDR3 regions from RNA transcripts. HTBI primers were employed in a first-round RT-PCR of the TCR CDR3. In TCRdb, the multiplex PCR reads were re-called with MiXCR into one record per CDR3 protein. The sample records more than 500,000 distinct CDR3 sequences, roughly a sixth being singletons. The sample comprised blood. These receptors came from a woman in her 30s with Graves' ophthalmopathy.

This chain connects TRBV9 to TRBJ1-6; D unclear. The CDR3 is 15 amino acids. Germline CDR1 is SGDLS and CDR2 is YYNGEE. V was cut by 0 bases and J by 8 bases, with 12 bases left in between. The DNA for the CDR3 is TGTGCCAGCAGCGTAGGGGGAGGACTGGATTCACCCCTCCACTTT. As protein: CASSVGGGLDSPLHF.

The rearrangement links TRBV12-5 to TRBJ1-1; 8 nucleotides match TRBD1. Per the germline V gene, CDR1 is LGHNT and CDR2 is FRNRAP. This CDR3 has 16 residues. The V segment lost 0 bases and the J segment 4 bases; nucleotides outside the gene matches: 7. The CDR3: CASGLVAGTGVTEAFF. The DNA for the CDR3 is TGTGCTAGTGGTTTGGTAGCGGGGACAGGAGTCACTGAAGCTTTCTTT.

This clonotype was seen many times. This chain links TRBV20-1 with TRBJ2-3; D is unclear. The ends were cut back, 6 bases at V and 1 base at J, with 8 bases in the middle. The CDR3 spans 12 residues. Germline assignment: CDR1 DFQATT and CDR2 SNEGSKA (reference sequence). The CDR3, as DNA: TGCAGTGCCGACCCAGGCACAGATACGCAGTATTTT. This translates into CSADPGTDTQYF.

This clonotype has a count of ten or more. The V gene is TRBV7-2, the J gene TRBJ1-1, with D uncertain. CDR1 and CDR2 (germline): SGHTA, FQGNSA. The CDR3 contains 13 residues. Trimming removed 5 bases from V and 7 bases from J, with 14 bases in between. CDR3 sequence reads: CASSPGRGDEAFF. In nucleotides, the CDR3 is TGTGCCAGCAGCCCCGGACGGGGAGATGAAGCTTTCTTT.

This clonotype appeared many times. J is TRBJ2-1 and V is TRBV30; D is perhaps TRBD2 (5 bases). Trimming pared 1 base from V and 5 bases from J, leaving 6 bases between. The length of the CDR3 is 12 residues. Germline V gene data show CDR1 as GTSNPN and CDR2 as SVGIG (reference sequence). As DNA, the CDR3 is TGTGCCTGGAGTGGAGGGAACAATGAGCAGTTCTTC. It is translated as CAWSGGNNEQFF.

This clonotype came up a few times. The chain employs TRBV5-4 and TRBJ2-7; D is uncertain. V lost 1 base and J lost 2, with 7 bases in between. Germline V gene sequence: CDR1 SGHNT, CDR2 YYREEE (reference sequence). This CDR3 is 13 amino acids long. In DNA form, the CDR3 reads TGTGCCAGCAGCTTGTACATGACCTACGAGCAGTACTTC. As protein: CASSLYMTYEQYF. The complete variable domain, with remaining parts taken from reference TRBV5-4 and TRBJ2-7, reads ETGVTQSPTHLIKTRGQQVTLRCSSQSGHNTVSWYQQALGQGPQFIFQYYREEENGRGNFPPRFSGLQFPNYSSELNVNALELDDSALYLCASSLYMTYEQYFGPGTRLTVT.

This clonotype was counted at least ten times. V and J are TRBV7-8 and TRBJ2-1, with 8 bases lining up with TRBD1. Trimming removed 5 bases from V and 5 bases from J; junction bases left unmatched: 11. The CDR3 has 16 amino acids. The V gene's germline CDR1 is SGHVS and CDR2 FQNEAQ. The chain's CDR3 is CASSRRMGQVNNEQFF. Written as DNA, the CDR3 is TGTGCCAGCAGCCGTAGGATGGGACAGGTTAACAATGAGCAGTTCTTC.

This clonotype was seen many times. CDR3 bases: TGCAGTGCTAGAGATCAGCGACTGTTGAACACTGAAGCTTTCTTT. Translated: CSARDQRLLNTEAFF. The rearrangement uses TRBV20-1 and TRBJ1-1; D is unresolved. Trimming stripped 0 bases from V and 0 bases from J, with 11 bases between. Germline CDR1 DFQATT, CDR2 SNEGSKA (reference sequence). The CDR3 sequence is 15 residues long.

The chain combines TRBV20-1 with TRBJ2-7; tentatively, D is TRBD1 (6 bases). Trimming took off 3 bases at V and 2 bases at J, with 11 bases between the two ends. Germline CDR1 and CDR2: DFQATT and SNEGSKA (reference sequence). The CDR3 spans 13 residues. The CDR3 is CSASLQGPYEQYF. Written as DNA, the CDR3 is TGCAGTGCTAGCTTACAGGGTCCCTACGAGCAGTACTTC.

This chain links TRBV4-2 with TRBJ2-4; TRBD1 or TRBD2 may be the D gene (5 bases each). The CDR3 is 14 residues long. The germline gives CDR1 LGHNA, CDR2 YNFKEQ. Trimming took off 1 base at V and 5 bases at J, with 9 bases between the two ends. The CDR3 coding sequence is TGTGCCAGCAGCCAAGGAGGGGTGGAAAACATTCAGTACTTC. Translated, it gives CASSQGGVENIQYF.

The chain combines TRBV29-1 with TRBJ2-7; D is ambiguous. Germline V gene data show CDR1 as SQVTM and CDR2 as ANQGSEA. The CDR3 runs 11 residues. The V gene lost 5 bases and the J gene lost 0 bases, with 5 bases spanning the gap. CDR3 protein: CSVMVSYEQYF. DNA of the CDR3: TGCAGCGTTATGGTCTCCTACGAGCAGTACTTC.

The chain is built from TRBV3-1 and TRBJ2-2; 10 bases agree with TRBD2. V shed 4 bases and J 5 bases; nucleotides not matched to a gene: 10. The CDR3 extends over 17 amino acids. Per germline, CDR1 LGHDT and CDR2 YNNKEL (reference sequence). This CDR3 is CASSLENLAGVTGELFF. The CDR3 nucleotides read TGTGCCAGCAGCCTGGAGAATCTAGCGGGAGTAACCGGGGAGCTGTTTTTT. The entire variable domain, with the rest obtained from reference TRBV3-1 and TRBJ2-2, is as follows: DTAVSQTPKYLVTQMGNDKSIKCEQNLGHDTMYWYKQDSKKFLKIMFSYNNKELIINETVPNRFSPKSPDKAHLNLHINSLELGDSAVYFCASSLENLAGVTGELFFGEGSRLTVL.

The chain employs TRBV4-1 and TRBJ2-7, with 8 bases aligning to TRBD1. CDR3 length: 16 amino acids. The junction had 19 bases not matched to a gene; V was cut back by 11 bases and J by 4 bases. Looked up from germline, CDR1 is MGHRA and CDR2 is YSYEKL. The DNA of the CDR3 is TGCGCCGCCAGCCCAGTAGACCGGGACAGGACATACGAGCAGTACTTC. This gives the protein CAASPVDRDRTYEQYF.

The sample holds many counts of this clonotype. CDR3 residues: CSASGGEQYF. The CDR3 region has the DNA TGCAGTGCTAGTGGTGGCGAGCAGTACTTC. This chain links TRBV20-1 with TRBJ2-7; no reliable D call. The CDR3 totals 10 residues. Trimming shortened V by 3 bases and J by 6 bases, and 6 bases separated the two germline ends. Looked up from germline, CDR1 is DFQATT and CDR2 is SNEGSKA (reference sequence).

V is TRBV6-1 and J is TRBJ1-1; tentatively, D is TRBD1 (6 bases). This CDR3 has 13 residues. The germline V gene has CDR1 MNHNS and CDR2 SASEGT. With 9 bases removed from V and 5 bases from J, the gap between germline ends came to 16 bases. The DNA for the CDR3 is TGTGCCAGTGGAGTGACAGGAGGTACTGAAGCTTTCTTT. This gives the protein CASGVTGGTEAFF.

In this sample, this clonotype turned up many times. The chain links TRBV29-1 to TRBJ2-3; D remains ambiguous. CDR3 size: 11 residues. Looked up from germline, CDR1 is SQVTM and CDR2 is ANQGSEA. The V and J ends lost 5 bases and 4 bases respectively, with 7 bases between them. This CDR3 reads CSVNIADTQYF. The CDR3 nucleotides read TGCAGCGTTAACATCGCAGATACGCAGTATTTT.

This clonotype has at least ten counts. The V and J genes are TRBV12-3 or TRBV12-4 and TRBJ1-2; D gene unclear. The CDR3 totals 14 residues. V lost 3 bases and J lost 2, with 10 bases in between. The CDR3 loop reads CASSFGQVNYGYTF. Here the CDR3 DNA reads TGTGCCAGCAGTTTTGGGCAGGTGAACTATGGCTACACCTTC.

The chain has TRBV7-2 and TRBJ2-7, with D hard to call. The CDR3 extends over 14 amino acids. With 1 base removed from V and 4 bases from J, the gap between germline ends came to 11 bases. Germline loops: CDR1 SGHTA, CDR2 FQGNSA. The CDR3 here is CASSLVTSAYEQYF. The CDR3 coding sequence is TGTGCCAGCAGCTTAGTAACGTCCGCATACGAGCAGTACTTC.

Turning to this clonotype: Being one base from a much bigger clone, this may be a read error. The rearrangement joins TRBV20-1 to TRBJ2-2; 11 nucleotides line up with TRBD2. Trimming took 6 bases from V and 4 from J; bases not matched to a gene: 10. The CDR3 runs to 16 residues. Germline V lookup: CDR1 DFQATT, CDR2 SNEGSKA (reference sequence). This CDR3 reads CSASTTSGRSTGELFF. The CDR3 DNA sequence: TGCAGTGCCAGTACTACTAGCGGGAGAAGCACCGGGGAGCTGTTTTTT.

In its sample, this clonotype was seen many times. The chain joins TRBV4-2 to TRBJ2-1, with a weak D call TRBD2 (5 bases). Trimming stripped 0 bases from V and 2 bases from J, with 14 bases between. This CDR3 has 17 residues. CDR1 and CDR2 (germline): LGHNA, YNFKEQ. The CDR3 DNA follows: TGTGCCAGCAGCCAAGAGAGCGGCGGTGGCGCCTACAATGAGCAGTTCTTC. This sequence encodes CASSQESGGGAYNEQFF.

This clonotype came up many times. This CDR3 reads CASSQVSTGIRGYTF. CDR3 in DNA: TGCGCCAGCAGCCAAGTTTCTACAGGGATCCGCGGCTACACCTTC. The chain employs TRBV4-1 and TRBJ1-2; D might be TRBD1 (6 bases). V lost 1 base, J lost 8 bases, and 17 bases lay in between. Germline V lookup: CDR1 MGHRA, CDR2 YSYEKL. The CDR3 length is 15 residues.

This clonotype was observed a few times. The chain carries TRBV4-3 and TRBJ1-4; TRBD1 aligns across 8 bases. The CDR3 is 18 residues long. Per the germline V gene, CDR1 is LGHNA and CDR2 is YSLEER. The V gene end was trimmed by 0 bases and the J gene end by 2 bases; junction bases not matched to a gene: 8. The CDR3 DNA is TGCGCCAGCAGCCAAGAAAGGTCAGGGGGCACCACTAATGAAAAACTGTTTTTT. Residues: CASSQERSGGTTNEKLFF.

This clonotype was seen at least ten times. The chain uses TRBV20-1 and TRBJ2-7, with TRBD1 identical over 9 bases. The CDR3 is made up of 13 amino acids. Germline CDR1 reads DFQATT; CDR2 reads SNEGSKA (reference sequence). V lost 6 bases, J lost 1 base, and 4 bases stayed unmatched. CDR3 in amino acids: CSANRGRSYEQYF. DNA of the CDR3: TGCAGTGCAAACAGGGGGCGATCCTACGAGCAGTACTTC.

The chain recombines TRBV14 with TRBJ1-2; D is ambiguous. The germline V gene has CDR1 SGHDN and CDR2 FVKESK. The length of the CDR3 is 13 residues. Between the trimmed V and J ends, which lost 4 bases and 4 bases, there was a span of 10 bases. The CDR3 DNA reads as TGTGCCAGCAGCCTCGCCCGTCGCTATGGCTACACCTTC. Translating gives CASSLARRYGYTF. Together with reference TRBV14 and TRBJ1-2, the CDR3 gives the full variable domain: EAGVTQFPSHSVIEKGQTVTLRCDPISGHDNLYWYRRVMGKEIKFLLHFVKESKQDESGMPNNRFLAERTGGTYSTLKVQPAELEDSGVYFCASSLARRYGYTFGSGTRLTVV.

This clonotype was counted once. The CDR3 region is CASRPQTERFEQYF. CDR3 bases: TGTGCCAGCAGGCCCCAGACAGAAAGGTTCGAGCAGTACTTC. V gene TRBV6-1 combines with J gene TRBJ2-7; maybe TRBD1 (5 bases). The CDR3 has 14 residues. V was clipped by 6 bases and J by 6 bases, with 18 bases between them. From germline, CDR1 is MNHNS and CDR2 SASEGT.

In this sample, this clonotype turned up many times. The chain has TRBV28 and TRBJ2-4; 9 bases agree with TRBD1. The V and J ends lost 3 bases and 7 bases, in that order; junction bases with no gene match: 4. Germline CDR1 is MDHEN and CDR2 is SYDVKM. The CDR3 is made up of 14 amino acids. The CDR3 spells CASSFLGQGNIQYF. The CDR3 nucleotides are TGTGCCAGCAGTTTCCTCGGACAGGGGAACATTCAGTACTTC.

The chain joins TRBV4-3 to TRBJ2-3, with D possibly TRBD1 on 6 matching bases. The CDR3 sequence is 16 residues long. CDR1 is LGHNA, CDR2 YSLEER, per germline. Trimming removed 0 bases at V and 2 bases at J, with 12 bases between. CDR3 sequence: CASSQEGALTTDTQYF. CDR3 in DNA: TGCGCCAGCAGCCAAGAGGGGGCGCTTACCACAGATACGCAGTATTTT.

This clonotype was recorded at least ten times. V usage is TRBV11-2 and J usage is TRBJ1-5; TRBD1 is a possible D gene (5 bases). The V and J ends lost 1 base and 4 bases respectively, with 11 bases between them. Germline CDR1 SGHAT, CDR2 FQNNGV. The CDR3 length is 15 residues. CDR3 coding DNA: TGTGCCAGCAGCTTAGGAGGGACGTTTAATCAGCCCCAGCATTTT. Protein: CASSLGGTFNQPQHF. Combining the CDR3 with reference TRBV11-2 and TRBJ1-5 gives the whole variable domain EAGVAQSPRYKIIEKRQSVAFWCNPISGHATLYWYQQILGQGPKLLIQFQNNGVVDDSQLPKDRFSAERLKGVDSTLKIQPAKLEDSAVYLCASSLGGTFNQPQHFGDGTRLSIL.

This clonotype showed up many times. The chain carries TRBV2 and TRBJ1-1; no definite D call. Germline CDR1 is SNHLY and CDR2 is FYNNEI. V lost 11 bases, J lost 3 bases, and 10 bases lay in between. This CDR3 has 11 residues. CDR3 sequence: CAGVLDTEAFF. CDR3 coding DNA: TGTGCCGGGGTTCTAGACACTGAAGCTTTCTTT.

At least ten counts were recorded for this clonotype. The genes are TRBV27 and TRBJ2-3, with D unresolved. The ends were cut back, 1 base at V and 0 bases at J, with 5 bases in the middle. CDR1 is MNHEY, CDR2 SMNVEV, per germline (reference sequence). The CDR3 is made up of 14 amino acids. CDR3 nucleotide sequence: TGTGCCAGCAGTTTATTGTACAGCACAGATACGCAGTATTTT. Translation: CASSLLYSTDTQYF.